This entry is about one T cell receptor (beta chain). The sample comes from a study of control samples from healthy donors and cancer patients. Method: immunoSEQ multiplex PCR; TCRdb's copy keeps in-frame clones and lacks some. Among roughly 95,000 clones listed, 80% to 95% were seen once. Germline V gene sequence: CDR1 MNHEY, CDR2 SMNVEV (reference sequence). V shed 3 bases and J shed 4 bases, with 9 bases lying between them. The CDR3 is made up of 14 amino acids. The TCR comes from a woman younger than 45 in good health. The chain employs TRBV27 and TRBJ1-4, with D perhaps TRBD1 (5 bases). Material: blood. The CDR3: CASSLGGINEKLFF. The CDR3 region has the DNA TGTGCCAGCAGTTTGGGGGGAATTAATGAAAAACTGTTTTTT.